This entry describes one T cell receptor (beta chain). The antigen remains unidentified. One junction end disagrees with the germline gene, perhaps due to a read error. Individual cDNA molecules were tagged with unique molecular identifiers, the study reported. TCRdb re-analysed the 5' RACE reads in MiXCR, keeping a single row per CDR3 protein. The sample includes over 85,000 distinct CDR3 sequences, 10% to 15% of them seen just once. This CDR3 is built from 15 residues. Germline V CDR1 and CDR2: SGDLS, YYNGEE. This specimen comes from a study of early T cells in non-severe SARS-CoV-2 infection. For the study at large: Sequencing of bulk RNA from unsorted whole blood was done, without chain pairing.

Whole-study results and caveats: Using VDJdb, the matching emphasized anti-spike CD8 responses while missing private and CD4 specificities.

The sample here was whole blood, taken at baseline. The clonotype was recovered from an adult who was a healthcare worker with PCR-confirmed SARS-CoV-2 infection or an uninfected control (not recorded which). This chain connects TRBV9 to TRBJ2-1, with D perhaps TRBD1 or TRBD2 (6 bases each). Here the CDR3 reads CASSAGGSSYNEQFF. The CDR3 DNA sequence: TGCGCCAGCAGCGCCGGGGGCAGCTCCTACAATGAGCAGTTCTTC.